Described below is a single TCR beta chain sequence and its context. What it binds is unknown. TCRdb analysed the reads with MiXCR anew, one entry per CDR3 protein. The sample yields some 590,000 distinct CDR3 sequences, 40% seen once. The source of the sample is a study of T cell repertoires in cytomegalovirus infection. Study summary: Public signatures in TCR beta pointed to CMV infection and matching HLA type.

Germline lookup yields CDR1 LGHNA and CDR2 YSLEER. CDR3 length: 16 amino acids. V was clipped by 1 base and J by 2 bases, with 11 bases between them. Material: cultured PBMCs, obtained from culture after CMV antigen stimulation. The sequence was collected from a human donor in good health (CMV status not recorded). Some clones in this sample may be carry-over from other donors' samples. This chain uses TRBV4-3 with TRBJ2-2; tentatively, D is TRBD1 or TRBD2 (5 bases each). The CDR3 spells CASSQVWDGNTGELFF. CDR3 sequence (DNA): TGCGCCAGCAGCCAAGTATGGGACGGCAACACCGGGGAGCTGTTTTTT.